The entry below gives a single T cell receptor (beta chain) sequence along with its context. This sample is drawn from a study of blood T cell repertoires in COVID-19. Study details: Samples taken during acute and convalescent COVID-19 were collected in the United States, Italy and Spain. Sample material is recorded as cDNA or gDNA derived from T cells, B-cell-depleted T cells, or PBMCs.

Enrollment of patients from Seattle took place during active infection, with longitudinal follow-up. In the study's own analysis: Reference gene primer amplification gave estimated nucleated cell counts. Generated by immunoSEQ multiplex PCR, the TCRdb table keeps only in-frame clones and is missing some. V and J calls and clone size are given by that table; D and trimming were obtained from the DNA. There are hundreds of thousands of clones in the sample; roughly 89% occur only once, and around 0.92% lies in the top ten. This receptor was obtained from a man between 18 and 29 years old with COVID-19, enrolled during active disease. The sequencing input was peripheral blood.

CDR3 nucleotide sequence: TGTGCCACCAACTTTGCTAGCGGCCCCTCCTACGAGCAGTACTTC. Protein product: CATNFASGPSYEQYF. The V call is TRBV6-5, the J call TRBJ2-7; TRBD2 matches 7 bases. The CDR3 is 15 amino acids. Germline V CDR1 and CDR2: MNHEY, SVGAGI. V shed 10 bases and J 0 bases; nucleotides not matched to a gene: 12.